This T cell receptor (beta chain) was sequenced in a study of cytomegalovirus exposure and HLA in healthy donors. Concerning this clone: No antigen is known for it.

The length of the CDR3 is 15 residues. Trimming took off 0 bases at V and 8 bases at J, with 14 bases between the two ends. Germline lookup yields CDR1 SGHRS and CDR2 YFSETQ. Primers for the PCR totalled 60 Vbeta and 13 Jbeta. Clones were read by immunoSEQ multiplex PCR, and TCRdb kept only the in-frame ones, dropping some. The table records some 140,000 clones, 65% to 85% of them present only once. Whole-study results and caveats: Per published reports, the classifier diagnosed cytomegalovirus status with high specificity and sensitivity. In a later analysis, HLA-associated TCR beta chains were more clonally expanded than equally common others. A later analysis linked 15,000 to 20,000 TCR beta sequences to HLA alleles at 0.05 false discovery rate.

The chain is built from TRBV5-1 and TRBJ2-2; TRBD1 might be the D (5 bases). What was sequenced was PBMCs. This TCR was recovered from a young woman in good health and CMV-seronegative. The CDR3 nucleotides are TGCGCCAGCAGCTTGGAGTGGACATCGGTAGGGGAGCTGTTTTTT. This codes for CASSLEWTSVGELFF.